This TCR beta chain was obtained from a study of Ad26.COV2.S vaccination and SARS-CoV-2 variants. The overall study: Intramuscularly, Ad26.COV2.S was given either once or twice, 56 days apart.

The data were produced by immunoSEQ multiplex PCR, yet TCRdb's version contains in-frame clones alone and is incomplete. The sample holds roughly 450,000 clones; approximately 92% are singletons and the top ten take less than 15%. V was clipped by 3 bases and J by 7 bases, with 26 bases between them. The CDR3 has 18 residues. Germline V gene lookup returns CDR1 SGHNT and CDR2 YYREEE (reference sequence). General observations from the study: Recipients given vaccine exceeded placebo recipients in spike-specific TCR breadth. An underestimation of total T cell responses may have resulted from the TCR breadth and depth analyses.

About this clone itself: The antigen is not known.

Treatment reported: about 20 received Ad26.COV2.S at low or high dose, single or two shots; roughly 5 received placebo; per-sample allocation not given. Day 63 following the first vaccine or placebo injection was when the samples were taken. The donor's status was that of an adult aged 18-55 years in Boston. This specimen consisted of peripheral blood, obtained in a trial of Ad26.COV2.S vaccine versus placebo. V is TRBV5-4 and J is TRBJ1-3, with a weak D call TRBD1 (6 bases). The clonotype comes from a person aged 18-60 years who received the Ad26.COV2.S COVID-19 vaccine or a placebo. This CDR3 is CASSSGTLGGGLGNTIYF. CDR3 DNA: TGTGCCAGCAGCTCCGGGACACTTGGAGGAGGTTTAGGTAACACCATATATTTT.